One and the same sample provided the 17 T cell receptor beta chains below, sequenced in a study of beta chain features in type 1 diabetes. Reverse transcription of all isolated RNA meant that expressed TCRB transcripts were sequenced. Here immunoSEQ multiplex PCR was the method, and the copy in TCRdb shows in-frame clones only, minus some. Of about 290,000 clones listed, 8% are singletons. Material: central memory CD4+ T cells from blood. The receptors shown here come from a woman between 18 and 29 years old in good health.

V is TRBV4-2 and J is TRBJ2-1, with D perhaps matching TRBD2 (5 bases). V was clipped by 1 base and J by 6 bases, with 7 bases between them. Looked up from germline, CDR1 is LGHNA and CDR2 is YNFKEQ. The CDR3 spans 13 residues. CDR3 amino acids: CASSQGGFNEQFF. The CDR3 DNA reads as TGTGCCAGCAGCCAAGGAGGGTTCAATGAGCAGTTCTTC.

This clone has a handful of counts. This sequence joins TRBV6-5 and TRBJ1-5; D unclear. V was clipped by 6 bases and J by 4 bases, with 10 bases between them. CDR1 MNHEY and CDR2 SVGAGI come from the germline V gene. The CDR3 totals 13 residues. The CDR3 region is CASSPRENQPQHF. The CDR3 nucleotides read TGTGCCAGCAGCCCTCGGGAAAATCAGCCCCAGCATTTT.

In its sample, this clone was seen many times. V is TRBV27 and J is TRBJ2-2, with TRBD1 identical over 9 bases. Losses at the gene ends were 3 bases for V and 4 bases for J; bases not matched to a gene: 3. CDR1 MNHEY and CDR2 SMNVEV come from the germline V gene (reference sequence). The CDR3 sequence is 15 residues long. The CDR3 is CASSFDRGSTGELFF. For the CDR3, the DNA is TGTGCCAGCAGTTTCGACAGGGGGAGCACCGGGGAGCTGTTTTTT.

This clone was recorded a few times. The CDR3 sequence: CASSDGGRTEAFF. The CDR3 DNA follows: TGTGCCAGCAGTGACGGTGGTAGAACTGAAGCTTTCTTT. This chain links TRBV25-1 with TRBJ1-1; unclear D gene. Germline V gene lookup returns CDR1 MGHDK and CDR2 SYGVNS. V gave up 3 bases and J gave up 5 bases, with 10 bases separating them. The CDR3 contains 13 residues.

The chain combines TRBV7-8 with TRBJ1-2; D may be TRBD1 (5 bases). CDR1 SGHVS and CDR2 FQNEAQ come from the germline V gene. Trimming took 5 bases from V and 4 from J, leaving 11 bases between them. The CDR3 is 13 amino acids. The CDR3 spells CASSIGVGYGYTF. For the CDR3, the DNA is TGTGCCAGCAGCATAGGGGTTGGCTATGGCTACACCTTC.

This clone was seen a handful of times. The CDR3 DNA follows: TGTGCCAGCAGTTACGTAGGGGGCGTGGGTGAAAAACTGTTTTTT. Translated: CASSYVGGVGEKLFF. V and J are TRBV6-5 and TRBJ1-4; TRBD1 aligns across 7 bases. The CDR3 spans 15 residues. The V gene's germline CDR1 is MNHEY and CDR2 SVGAGI. V lost 2 bases to trimming and J lost 7 bases; unmatched junction nucleotides: 7.

The chain joins TRBV14 to TRBJ2-1; possibly TRBD1 or TRBD2 for D (6 bases each). Trimming took off 1 base at V and 6 bases at J, with 16 bases between the two ends. CDR1 is SGHDN and CDR2 is FVKESK in the germline V gene. This CDR3 has 16 residues. CDR3 protein: CASSQASWGALNEQFF. The CDR3 DNA reads TGTGCCAGCAGCCAAGCTTCGTGGGGGGCTCTCAATGAGCAGTTCTTC.

This clone was seen only a few times. This rearrangement joins TRBV7-2 to TRBJ2-3; D is undetermined. The CDR3 is 11 amino acids. V was pared by 8 bases and J by 3 bases, with 6 bases between. CDR1 and CDR2 (germline): SGHTA, FQGNSA. The DNA of the CDR3 is TGTGCCAGCGCTAATACAGATACGCAGTATTTT. Its translation is CASANTDTQYF.

Notes on this clone: One end of the junction varies from germline; a read error may be responsible. The chain employs TRBV10-3 and TRBJ1-1; no reliable D call. Germline V gene data show CDR1 as ENHRY and CDR2 as SYGVKD. The CDR3 length is 11 residues. CDR3 sequence: CAISEVRAVTF. CDR3 sequence (DNA): TGTGCCATCAGTGAGGTTAGGGCCGTAACATTT.

As to this clone: This sample includes further DNA sequences coding for the same CDR3. The chain is built from TRBV29-1 and TRBJ1-1, with 11 bases matching TRBD1. Germline assignment: CDR1 SQVTM and CDR2 ANQGSEA. V was pared by 6 bases and J by 3 bases, with 0 bases of the junction left unmatched. This CDR3 contains 12 residues. The CDR3: CSVGQGDTEAFF. The CDR3 DNA follows: TGCAGCGTGGGACAGGGGGACACTGAAGCTTTCTTT.

The chain joins TRBV6-1 to TRBJ1-1; D not certain. The CDR3 is 12 residues long. Looked up from germline, CDR1 is MNHNS and CDR2 is SASEGT. V lost 6 bases and J 2 bases, leaving 7 bases between the germline ends. The CDR3 protein is CASRLYNTEAFF. The CDR3, as DNA: TGTGCCAGCAGGCTTTATAACACTGAAGCTTTCTTT.

This clone occurred a few times. The sample contains more than one DNA sequence encoding this CDR3. The chain is built from TRBV19 and TRBJ2-3; D gene ambiguous. V lost 3 bases and J 6 bases, leaving 7 bases between the germline ends. The CDR3 covers 12 residues. Germline V gene data show CDR1 as LNHDA and CDR2 as SQIVND (reference sequence). The CDR3 DNA follows: TGTGCCAGTAGTATCTCCGGGGATACGCAGTATTTT. This translates into CASSISGDTQYF.

The CDR3 reads CASSQDRFGELFF. The CDR3 DNA reads as TGTGCCAGCAGTCAGGACAGGTTCGGGGAGCTGTTTTTT. The J gene is TRBJ2-2, the V gene TRBV6-5, with 7 bases fitting TRBD1. The germline V gene encodes CDR1 MNHEY and CDR2 SVGAGI. This CDR3 has 13 amino acids. J lost 7 bases, V lost 5 bases, and 4 bases had no gene match.

The chain is built from TRBV6-5 and TRBJ1-5; D may be TRBD1 (6 bases). Germline V gene data show CDR1 as MNHEY and CDR2 as SVGAGI. CDR3 length: 15 amino acids. V was cut by 0 bases and J by 3 bases, with 9 bases left in between. The CDR3: CASSYSGGANQPQHF. As DNA, the CDR3 is TGTGCCAGCAGTTACTCGGGGGGCGCCAATCAGCCCCAGCATTTT.

The rearrangement uses TRBV7-2 and TRBJ2-7, with 7 positions matching TRBD2. V was clipped by 1 base and J by 3 bases; unmatched bases: 9. Germline CDR1 is SGHTA and CDR2 is FQGNSA. This CDR3 comprises 16 residues. The CDR3 reads CASSLGPAGLVYEQYF. CDR3 bases: TGTGCCAGCAGCTTAGGACCAGCGGGATTGGTCTACGAGCAGTACTTC.

The chain couples TRBV5-1 to TRBJ2-6, with D maybe TRBD1 (5 bases). This CDR3 comprises 17 residues. Per germline, CDR1 SGHRS and CDR2 YFSETQ. V dropped 1 base and J dropped 0 bases, with 11 bases sitting between them. CDR3 sequence reads: CASSLWTRNSGANVLTF. The CDR3, as DNA: TGCGCCAGCAGCTTGTGGACAAGGAACTCTGGGGCCAACGTCCTGACTTTC.

This clone was seen more than once but under ten times. The chain links TRBV7-2 to TRBJ2-5, with D perhaps assigned TRBD1 or TRBD2 (5 bases each). This CDR3 has 13 amino acids. From germline, CDR1 is SGHTA and CDR2 FQGNSA. V lost 2 bases and J 5 bases, leaving 9 bases between the germline ends. CDR3 region: CASSLLRGETQYF. CDR3 bases: TGTGCCAGCAGCTTACTGAGGGGCGAGACCCAGTACTTC.